The 19 T cell receptor beta chains below come from one sample, sequenced in a study of post-analysis software for immune sequencing data (dated by TCRdb to between 2015 and 2017). Their specific antigens are unknown. The library relied on PCR. TCRdb lists the instrument as Illumina HiSeq 2500. Unique molecular identifiers were incorporated into TCR beta cDNA libraries to reduce PCR and sequencing biases. In TCRdb, the public reads were trimmed at Q25 with fastp and aligned with MiXCR, with productive beta chains retained. Duplicate CDR3 protein sequences are folded into a single record with the most common DNA and genes. This sample comprises hundreds of thousands of distinct CDR3 sequences, 55% to 70% of them detected only once. The ten largest clones add up to around 10% of the sample. The investigation overall reported the following: Significantly higher frequencies in patients than in controls were found for several TRBV segments, including TRBV5-6, TRBV5-1 and TRBV20-1.

Sequencing input: blood. The receptor set was obtained from a girl aged 2 to 9 with multiple sclerosis.

The chain carries TRBV29-1 and TRBJ1-1; the match to TRBD1 covers 10 bases. J gave up 6 bases and V 2 bases, and 6 bases lay outside the gene matches. The CDR3 spans 14 residues. The germline CDR1 and CDR2 sequences are SQVTM and ANQGSEA. CDR3 sequence reads: CSVELGQGVSEAFF. In DNA, the CDR3 is TGCAGCGTTGAATTAGGACAGGGGGTATCTGAAGCTTTCTTT.

The chain is built from TRBV20-1 and TRBJ2-5, with TRBD1 matching 11 bases. The DNA end lines up better with TRBJ2-7; the J call may be wrong. The CDR3 consists of 14 residues. CDR1 is DFQATT and CDR2 is SNEGSKA in the germline V gene (reference sequence). The CDR3 sequence: CSARADRGPYEQYF. Here the CDR3 DNA reads TGCAGTGCTAGGGCGGACAGGGGGCCCTACGAGCAGTACTTC.

This clonotype was seen once. The chain has TRBV12-3 or TRBV12-4 and TRBJ2-5, with TRBD2 matching over 7 bases. CDR3 size: 15 residues. V lost 4 bases and J lost 0; bases outside the gene matches: 5. As DNA, the CDR3 is TGTGCCAGCAGTTCCTACCTAGCGGACCAAGAGACCCAGTACTTC. It translates to CASSSYLADQETQYF.

This chain joins TRBV12-3 or TRBV12-4 and TRBJ1-2; D possibly corresponds to TRBD1 (6 bases). Trimming stripped 6 bases from V and 6 bases from J, with 20 bases between. The CDR3 extends over 15 amino acids. The CDR3 coding sequence is TGTGCCAGCAGCCCAGGACAGCCTCTTGAACATGGCTACACCTTC. As protein: CASSPGQPLEHGYTF.

This clonotype was counted a few times. The chain combines TRBV10-3 with TRBJ2-7; the match to TRBD1 covers 9 bases. The CDR3 totals 13 residues. Trimming took 8 bases from V and 2 from J; bases not matched to a gene: 4. Germline assignment: CDR1 ENHRY and CDR2 SYGVKD. In DNA, the CDR3 is TGTGCCATCCAGGGACAGGGTCCCTACGAGCAGTACTTC. Amino acids: CAIQGQGPYEQYF.

This chain joins TRBV5-1 and TRBJ2-1; 11 bases line up with TRBD2. The junction had 5 bases not matched to a gene; V was cut back by 3 bases and J by 12 bases. The CDR3 contains 13 residues. The germline V gene encodes CDR1 SGHRS and CDR2 YFSETQ. The CDR3 bases are TGCGCCAGCAGCTGGTCTAGCGGGAGGACGCAGTTCTTC. Translating gives CASSWSSGRTQFF.

The genes are TRBV9 and TRBJ2-7; D perhaps matches TRBD1 (6 bases). Trimming cost V 2 bases and J 6 bases, with 15 bases left between them. The CDR3 consists of 14 residues. Germline V CDR1 and CDR2: SGDLS, YYNGEE. CDR3 residues: CASSVTPGALEQYF. The CDR3 region has the DNA TGTGCCAGCAGCGTTACCCCAGGGGCCCTCGAGCAGTACTTC.

The rearrangement joins TRBV29-1 to TRBJ2-1; no reliable D call. This CDR3 has 12 amino acids. Germline V gene data show CDR1 as SQVTM and CDR2 as ANQGSEA. Between the trimmed V and J ends, which lost 2 bases and 3 bases, there was a span of 5 bases. The chain's CDR3 is CSVELLYNEQFF. The CDR3 DNA is TGCAGCGTTGAACTCCTCTACAATGAGCAGTTCTTC.

The chain recombines TRBV7-6 with TRBJ2-4, with 11 bases aligning to TRBD2. The DNA end is a closer match to TRBJ2-5, so the J assignment may be wrong. CDR3 length: 17 amino acids. CDR1 and CDR2 (germline): SGHVS, FNYEAQ. The CDR3 spells CASSTRGSGRAAETQYF. The CDR3 nucleotides read TGTGCCAGCAGCACCCGGGGTAGCGGGAGGGCCGCGGAGACCCAGTACTTC.

The rearrangement joins TRBV5-1 to TRBJ2-5, with TRBD2 matching over 13 bases. The CDR3 is 16 residues long. CDR1 is SGHRS and CDR2 is YFSETQ in the germline V gene. Germline trimming cut 4 bases from V and 4 bases from J; bases unmatched to any gene: 7. CDR3 region: CASSLGLAGIRETQYF. CDR3 DNA: TGCGCCAGCAGCCTGGGACTAGCGGGAATCAGAGAGACCCAGTACTTC.

This chain uses TRBV20-1 with TRBJ2-3, with unresolved D. CDR1 is DFQATT and CDR2 is SNEGSKA in the germline V gene (reference sequence). The CDR3 has 14 amino acids. V was clipped by 3 bases and J by 4 bases, with 14 bases between them. In DNA form, the CDR3 reads TGCAGTGCTAGCGGATCCCGGCGGTCAGATACGCAGTATTTT. Protein: CSASGSRRSDTQYF.

The rearrangement joins TRBV20-1 to TRBJ2-4, with TRBD1 identical over 12 bases. The junction had 6 bases not matched to a gene; V was cut back by 6 bases and J by 6 bases. The germline V gene has CDR1 DFQATT and CDR2 SNEGSKA (reference sequence). This CDR3 spans 14 amino acids. CDR3 nucleotides: TGCAGTGCCCCCGGGACAGGGGGCATAAACATTCAGTACTTC. Protein: CSAPGTGGINIQYF.

This clonotype was detected only a few times. One end of the junction does not line up with germline, which may come from a read error. The chain recombines TRBV5-1 with TRBJ1-1; D not certain. The CDR3 loop spans 12 amino acids. Germline CDR1 reads SGHRS; CDR2 reads YFSETQ. The CDR3 nucleotides read TGTGCCAGCTCCTCAGAGAACACTGAAGCTTTCTTT. It encodes CASSSENTEAFF. The full variable domain, with the rest looked up from reference TRBV5-1 and TRBJ1-1, is KAGVTQTPRYLIKTRGQQVTLSCSPISGHRSVSWYQQTPGQGLQFLFEYFSETQRNKGNFPGRFSGRQFSNSRSEMNVSTLELGDSALYLCASSSENTEAFFGQGTRLTVV.

The chain recombines TRBV29-1 with TRBJ1-4; the D is unclear. The germline V gene encodes CDR1 SQVTM and CDR2 ANQGSEA. V lost 5 bases and J lost 4, with 8 bases in between. The CDR3 has 12 amino acids. The CDR3 nucleotides are TGCAGCGTTCTGGGGAATAATGAAAAACTGTTTTTT. Its translation: CSVLGNNEKLFF.

The CDR3 sequence: CASSLQGGAQYF. CDR3 sequence (DNA): TGTGCCAGCAGTTTACAGGGAGGAGCGCAGTATTTT. The chain carries TRBV28 and TRBJ2-3, with a tentative D call TRBD2 (6 bases). Germline V lookup: CDR1 MDHEN, CDR2 SYDVKM. V was clipped by 2 bases and J by 10 bases, with 10 bases between them. The CDR3 sequence is 12 residues long.

The J gene is TRBJ2-1, the V gene TRBV5-6; 8 bases agree with TRBD2. CDR1 and CDR2 from the germline V gene are SGHDT and YYEEEE. Trimming took 4 bases from V and 4 from J; bases not matched to a gene: 7. The CDR3 runs 15 residues. CDR3 sequence (DNA): TGTGCCAGCAGCCTCCGGGGACTAGATTACAATGAGCAGTTCTTC. Translation: CASSLRGLDYNEQFF.

The rearrangement joins TRBV20-1 to TRBJ2-3, with 7 bases lining up with TRBD2. CDR1 DFQATT and CDR2 SNEGSKA come from the germline V gene (reference sequence). Trimming at V came to 6 bases and at J to 2 bases, leaving 8 bases not matched to a gene. The CDR3 has 14 amino acids. The DNA for the CDR3 is TGCAGTGCCCCAGCTAGCGGTTCCACAGATACGCAGTATTTT. The encoded protein is CSAPASGSTDTQYF.

The chain carries TRBV29-1 and TRBJ1-1, with TRBD1 matching over 7 bases. Trimming removed 6 bases from V and 4 bases from J; junction bases left unmatched: 8. The germline CDR1 and CDR2 sequences are SQVTM and ANQGSEA. The length of the CDR3 is 13 residues. The CDR3 here is CSVNRGGSTEAFF. The CDR3 DNA reads as TGCAGCGTAAACAGGGGCGGGAGCACTGAAGCTTTCTTT.

J is TRBJ2-1 and V is TRBV20-1, with D uncertain. The CDR3 has 17 amino acids. V was trimmed by 3 bases and J by 1 base, leaving 19 bases between them. In germline, CDR1 is DFQATT, CDR2 SNEGSKA (reference sequence). DNA of the CDR3: TGCAGTGCTAGCCGAAGGGCAGTCTCACTATCCTACAATGAGCAGTTCTTC. This gives the protein CSASRRAVSLSYNEQFF.